This TCR beta chain was documented in a study of graft-versus-host responses after intestinal transplantation. Overall study: Recipients received multivisceral, liver-intestinal, or isolated intestinal transplants. Once they had received anti-thymocyte globulin induction, all recipients took tacrolimus and steroids for around 3 years.

Trimming shortened V by 6 bases and J by 2 bases, and 14 bases separated the two germline ends. The CDR3 extends over 13 amino acids. The V gene's germline CDR1 is SQVTM and CDR2 ANQGSEA. Notes on the study in general: Across patients carrying graft-donor T cell macrochimerism, allografts held high graft-versus-host to host-versus-graft clonal ratios. Recipient marrow harbored GvH clones, some of which surfaced first in ileum or blood.

With regard to this clone: Antigen unknown.

This table comes from immunoSEQ multiplex PCR, and its TCRdb copy is limited to in-frame clones, with some not included. Among some 100,000 clones listed, under 95% were seen once. The sample in question was unstimulated CD8+ T cells sorted from spleen or lymph node cells, obtained before transplant. The chain joins TRBV29-1 to TRBJ2-7, with D possibly matching TRBD1 (6 bases). This TCR derives from a human donor who was the organ donor for an intestinal transplant. This chain's CDR3 is CSVRDTSTYEQYF. The CDR3, as DNA: TGCAGCGTGAGGGACACCTCAACCTACGAGCAGTACTTC.